These T cell receptor beta chains were read from a single sample in a study of T cell repertoires in cytomegalovirus infection. Their antigens are not known. Each CDR3 protein is one row after TCRdb ran MiXCR on the reads. The data contain approximately 120,000 distinct CDR3 sequences, around 28% of them seen just once; the ten biggest clones take up roughly 81%. The sequenced sample was CD8+ T cells from cultured PBMCs, obtained from culture after CMV antigen stimulation. These receptor sequences come from a human donor in good health (CMV status not recorded). Some clones in this sample may be carry-over from other donors' samples. Each CDR3 is given without its conserved first and last residue. D genes are given only for firm matches.

V	D	J	CDR3
TRBV29-1	.	TRBJ2-3	SVPGSDTQY
TRBV19	.	TRBJ2-7	ASSIGRAYEQY
TRBV2	TRBD1	TRBJ1-1	ASRGGQGGEAF
TRBV7-2	.	TRBJ2-3	ASSPLGGGSTDTQY
TRBV18	.	TRBJ2-4	ASSPGPLRTPKNIQY
TRBV7-2	.	TRBJ1-2	ASSSEQGNYGYT
TRBV19	.	TRBJ1-5	ASTQSGTGPNQPQH
TRBV2	TRBD2	TRBJ2-5	IDRDYQETQY
TRBV9	.	TRBJ2-6	ASSPWDRISGANVLT
TRBV9	TRBD2	TRBJ2-3	ASSLRAGGRTDTQY
TRBV7-2	TRBD2	TRBJ2-1	ASSPGLAGVNEQF
TRBV27	.	TRBJ2-7	ASGRDAYEQY
TRBV12-3/TRBV12-4	.	TRBJ1-1	ASSPAVNTEAF
TRBV28	.	TRBJ1-1	ASSQGHLMNTEAF
TRBV28	.	TRBJ1-2	ASKQGWGYGYT
TRBV7-9	.	TRBJ1-1	ASLPGNTEAF
TRBV5-6	.	TRBJ2-7	ASSFFNAYEQY
TRBV5-1	TRBD1	TRBJ1-1	ASSFWTGGVAEAF
TRBV23-1	TRBD1	TRBJ1-5	ASSHPDRGNQPQH
TRBV28	.	TRBJ2-7	ASSLRAALPHEQY
TRBV27	TRBD1	TRBJ1-1	ASSLTGINTEAF
TRBV27	.	TRBJ1-2	ASRPQGGYGYT
TRBV11-2	.	TRBJ2-7	ASSLAEPSEQY
TRBV12-3/TRBV12-4	TRBD2	TRBJ2-1	ASSLYGGGPYNEQF
TRBV2	.	TRBJ1-2	ASSVTLAYGYT
TRBV19	.	TRBJ1-1	ASSIDAGLGTEAF
TRBV6-1	.	TRBJ1-4	ASSEAPGPTNEKLF